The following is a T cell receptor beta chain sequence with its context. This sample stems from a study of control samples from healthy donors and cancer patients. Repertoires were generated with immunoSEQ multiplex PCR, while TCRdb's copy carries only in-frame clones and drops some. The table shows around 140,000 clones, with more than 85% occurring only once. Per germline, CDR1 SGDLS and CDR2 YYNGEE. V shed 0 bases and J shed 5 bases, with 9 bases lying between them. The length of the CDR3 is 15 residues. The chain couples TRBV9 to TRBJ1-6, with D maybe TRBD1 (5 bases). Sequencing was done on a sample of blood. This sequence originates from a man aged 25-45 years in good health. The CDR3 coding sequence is TGTGCCAGCAGCGTAGGAGGACACCATAATTCACCCCTCCACTTT. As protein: CASSVGGHHNSPLHF.